This T cell receptor beta chain comes out of a study of glioma-infiltrating T cells after dendritic cell vaccination. Across the whole study: Dendritic cell vaccination trial patients had either newly diagnosed or recurrent glioblastoma. Autologous tumor lysate-pulsed dendritic cell vaccination was given between the early 2000s and the early 2010s.

The immunoSEQ assay amplified TCRB CDR3 from up to 2 ug DNA. The method was immunoSEQ multiplex PCR; TCRdb's version includes in-frame clones alone and lacks a portion of them. The sample has approximately 82,000 clones; 70% to 90% are singletons. CDR3 length: 13 amino acids. The V gene's germline CDR1 is SEHNR and CDR2 FQNEAQ (reference sequence). V was clipped by 5 bases and J by 2 bases, with 9 bases between them. All glioblastoma patients lacked an isocitrate dehydrogenase mutation. The sequence came from a human donor with glioblastoma. V usage is TRBV7-9 and J usage is TRBJ1-1; D gene uncertain. Here the sequenced sample was blood, taken before dendritic cell vaccination. As DNA, the CDR3 is TGTGCCAGCAGCCGGGGATCAAACACTGAAGCTTTCTTT. Translating gives CASSRGSNTEAFF.